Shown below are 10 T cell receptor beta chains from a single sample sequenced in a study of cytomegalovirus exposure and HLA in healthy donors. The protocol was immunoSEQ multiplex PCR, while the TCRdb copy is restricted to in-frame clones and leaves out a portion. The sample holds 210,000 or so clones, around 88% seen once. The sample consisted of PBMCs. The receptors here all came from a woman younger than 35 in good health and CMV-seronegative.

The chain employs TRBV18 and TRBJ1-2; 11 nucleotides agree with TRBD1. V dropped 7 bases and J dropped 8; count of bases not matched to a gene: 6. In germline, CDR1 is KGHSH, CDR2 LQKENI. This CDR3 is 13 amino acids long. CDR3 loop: CASFLDRGQGYTF. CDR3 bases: TGTGCCAGCTTCCTGGACAGGGGGCAAGGCTACACCTTC.

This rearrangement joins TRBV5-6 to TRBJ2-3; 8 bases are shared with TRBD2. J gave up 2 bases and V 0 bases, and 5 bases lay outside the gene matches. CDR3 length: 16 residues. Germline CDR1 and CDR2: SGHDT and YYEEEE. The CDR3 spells CASSLAGTSYTDTQYF. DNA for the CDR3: TGTGCCAGCAGCTTGGCCGGGACTAGTTACACAGATACGCAGTATTTT.

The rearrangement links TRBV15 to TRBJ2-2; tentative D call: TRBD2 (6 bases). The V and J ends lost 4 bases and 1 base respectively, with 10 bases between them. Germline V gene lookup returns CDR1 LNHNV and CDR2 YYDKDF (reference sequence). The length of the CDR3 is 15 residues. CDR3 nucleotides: TGTGCCACCAGCAAGGGACTCCAGAACACCGGGGAGCTGTTTTTT. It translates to CATSKGLQNTGELFF.

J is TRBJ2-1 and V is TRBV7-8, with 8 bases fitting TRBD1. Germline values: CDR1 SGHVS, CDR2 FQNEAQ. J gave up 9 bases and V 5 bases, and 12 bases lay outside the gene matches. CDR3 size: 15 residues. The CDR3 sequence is CASSPRGQLPPEQFF. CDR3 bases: TGTGCCAGCAGCCCCAGGGGGCAATTACCCCCTGAGCAGTTCTTC.

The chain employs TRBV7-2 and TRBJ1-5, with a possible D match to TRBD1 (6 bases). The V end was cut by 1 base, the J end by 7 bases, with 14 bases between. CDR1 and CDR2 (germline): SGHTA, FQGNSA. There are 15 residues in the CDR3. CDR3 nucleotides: TGTGCCAGCAGCTTAGGAACAGGGACAATACAGCCCCAGCATTTT. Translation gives CASSLGTGTIQPQHF.

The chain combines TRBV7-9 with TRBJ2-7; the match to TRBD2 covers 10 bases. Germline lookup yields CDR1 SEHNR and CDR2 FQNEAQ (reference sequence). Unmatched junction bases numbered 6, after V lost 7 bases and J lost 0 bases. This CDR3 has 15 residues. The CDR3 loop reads CASTKGLADSYEQYF. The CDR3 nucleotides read TGTGCCAGCACCAAAGGACTAGCGGACTCCTACGAGCAGTACTTC. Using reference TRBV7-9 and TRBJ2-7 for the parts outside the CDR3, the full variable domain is DTGVSQNPRHKITKRGQNVTFRCDPISEHNRLYWYRQTLGQGPEFLTYFQNEAQLEKSRLLSDRFSAERPKGSFSTLEIQRTEQGDSAMYLCASTKGLADSYEQYFGPGTRLTVT.

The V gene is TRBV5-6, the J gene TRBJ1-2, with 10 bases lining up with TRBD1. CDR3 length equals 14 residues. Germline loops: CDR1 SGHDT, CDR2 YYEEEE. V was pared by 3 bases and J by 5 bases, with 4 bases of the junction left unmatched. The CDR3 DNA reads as TGTGCCAGCAGCTGGGACAGGGGCCTATATGGCTACACCTTC. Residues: CASSWDRGLYGYTF.

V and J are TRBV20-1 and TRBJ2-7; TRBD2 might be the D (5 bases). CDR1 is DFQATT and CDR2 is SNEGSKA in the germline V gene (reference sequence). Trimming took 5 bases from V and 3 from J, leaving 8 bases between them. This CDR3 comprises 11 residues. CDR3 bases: TGCAGTGCTCCCCGGGGCTACGAGCAGTACTTC. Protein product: CSAPRGYEQYF.

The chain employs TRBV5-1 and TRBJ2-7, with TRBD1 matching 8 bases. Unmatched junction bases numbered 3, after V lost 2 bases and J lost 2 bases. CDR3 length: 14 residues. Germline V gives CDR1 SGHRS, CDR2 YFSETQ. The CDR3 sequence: CASSFGTGAYEQYF. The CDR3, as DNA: TGCGCCAGCAGCTTCGGGACAGGAGCCTACGAGCAGTACTTC.

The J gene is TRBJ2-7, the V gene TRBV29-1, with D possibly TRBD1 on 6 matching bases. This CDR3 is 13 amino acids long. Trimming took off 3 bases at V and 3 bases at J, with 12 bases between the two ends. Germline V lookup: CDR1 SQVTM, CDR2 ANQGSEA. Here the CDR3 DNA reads TGCAGCGTTGAGGTAACAGGGAACTACGAGCAGTACTTC. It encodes CSVEVTGNYEQYF.